Below are 4 T cell receptor beta chains sequenced from a single sample in a study of CD8+ T cells in alopecia areata. Treatment defined: oral pan-JAK inhibitor, 5-10 mg twice daily. Extraction and reverse transcription of RNA yielded cDNA as the sequencing template. Here immunoSEQ multiplex PCR was the method, and the copy in TCRdb shows in-frame clones only, minus some. The sample holds 150,000 to 200,000 clones, roughly half seen once. Sequencing was performed on CD8+ T cells sorted from blood, taken at roughly week 53, from a patient treated with tofacitinib. All receptors come from a human donor with alopecia areata.

This clone was observed a single time. The chain recombines TRBV5-6 with TRBJ1-1; no firm D call. V gave up 1 base and J gave up 6 bases, with 10 bases separating them. CDR1 is SGHDT, CDR2 YYEEEE, per germline. This CDR3 has 13 residues. The CDR3 coding sequence is TGTGCCAGCAGCTTGTTGGACGGGGCTGAAGCTTTCTTT. Protein: CASSLLDGAEAFF. The full variable domain, in which reference TRBV5-6 and TRBJ1-1 provide the parts outside the CDR3, is DAGVTQSPTHLIKTRGQQVTLRCSPKSGHDTVSWYQQALGQGPQFIFQYYEEEERQRGNFPDRFSGHQFPNYSSELNVNALLLGDSALYLCASSLLDGAEAFFGQGTRLTVV.

The chain is built from TRBV6-1 and TRBJ2-3; 10 bases map to TRBD1. The CDR3 totals 13 residues. The junction had 3 bases not matched to a gene; V was cut back by 9 bases and J by 3 bases. Germline V gene sequence: CDR1 MNHNS, CDR2 SASEGT. CDR3 coding DNA: TGTGCCAGTGGGACAGGGGAAACAGATACGCAGTATTTT. Translation: CASGTGETDTQYF.

This chain joins TRBV9 and TRBJ1-3; weak D call: TRBD1 (5 bases). Per the germline V gene, CDR1 is SGDLS and CDR2 is YYNGEE. With 2 bases removed from V and 2 bases from J, the gap between germline ends came to 11 bases. The CDR3 has 15 amino acids. CDR3 sequence: CASSVEGKAGNTIYF. The DNA of the CDR3 is TGTGCCAGCAGCGTCGAGGGGAAGGCTGGAAACACCATATATTTT. The full variable domain, its missing parts supplied by reference TRBV9 and TRBJ1-3, is DSGVTQTPKHLITATGQRVTLRCSPRSGDLSVYWYQQSLDQGLQFLIQYYNGEERAKGNILERFSAQQFPDLHSELNLSSLELGDSALYFCASSVEGKAGNTIYFGEGSWLTVV.

The chain employs TRBV9 and TRBJ1-1; tentatively, D is TRBD1 (5 bases). V gave up 8 bases and J gave up 0 bases, with 17 bases separating them. CDR1 is SGDLS, CDR2 YYNGEE, per germline. The CDR3 length is 15 residues. CDR3 bases: TGTGCCAGTACAGCCGCGCCGGGGCTGAACACTGAAGCTTTCTTT. Its protein is CASTAAPGLNTEAFF.